This is a list of T cell receptor beta chains from one sample in a study of response to subunit inactivated influenza vaccine. TCRdb reanalysed the RT-PCR reads using MiXCR and keeps one entry per CDR3 protein. The sample lists 550,000 to 600,000 distinct CDR3 sequences, about an eighth occurring once. This sample comprised PBMCs from blood, obtained on the day of vaccination. These receptors originate from a man aged 45-65 years who received an inactivated influenza vaccine. The CDR3 runs from the conserved cysteine through the conserved F or W. Fields, in order: clone size, D gene, V gene, J gene, CDR3 DNA, CDR3 protein. The D gene is left open where the match is weak. Where a row states a size, it is once, few, many or the class of an expanded clone; other rows omit it.

NA	TRBD2	TRBV7-3	TRBJ2-1	TGTGCCAGCAGCTTAGGCGTCGGTAGCGGGATGAAGGATGAGCAGTTCTTC	CASSLGVGSGMKDEQFF
NA	NA	TRBV2	TRBJ2-3	TGTGCCAGCTGGGACAGCACAGATACGCAGTATTTT	CASWDSTDTQYF
few	TRBD1	TRBV3-1	TRBJ1-2	TGTGCCAGCAGCGTGACAGGGGCGTCCTATGGCTACACCTTC	CASSVTGASYGYTF
NA	NA	TRBV12-3/TRBV12-4	TRBJ1-5	TGTGCCAGCAGTTATGATCTGGGCAATCAGCCCCAGCATTTT	CASSYDLGNQPQHF
NA	NA	TRBV27	TRBJ2-7	TGTGCCAGCAGTTTTGCGTCCCCCTACGAGCAGTACTTC	CASSFASPYEQYF
NA	TRBD1	TRBV6-2/TRBV6-3	TRBJ2-4	TGTGCCAGCAGTTACCCAGACAGGGGAAGAGACATTCAGTACTTC	CASSYPDRGRDIQYF
many	NA	TRBV20-1	TRBJ1-6	TGCAGTGCTAGAGTGTTTGCGGGACCGAGTAATTCACCCCTCCACTTT	CSARVFAGPSNSPLHF
NA	TRBD2	TRBV7-8	TRBJ2-7	TGTGCCAGCAGCTTAGGCGGGAGGGCACACTACGAGCAGTACTTC	CASSLGGRAHYEQYF
NA	NA	TRBV4-3	TRBJ1-2	TGCGCCAGCAGCCAAGCCTCCCAGGGCCCCTATGGCTACACCTTC	CASSQASQGPYGYTF
NA	TRBD2	TRBV9	TRBJ2-2	TGTGCCAGCAGTGGGGGGAGTAGCGGGAGTTTGACCGGGGAGCTGTTTTTT	CASSGGSSGSLTGELFF
few	TRBD1	TRBV14	TRBJ2-1	TGTGCCAGCAGCTACCGGGACAGGGCGTTCGATGAGCAGTTCTTC	CASSYRDRAFDEQFF
NA	TRBD1	TRBV29-1	TRBJ2-4	TGCAGCGGCAGGACAGGTGACTACATTCAGTACTTC	CSGRTGDYIQYF
few	TRBD2	TRBV5-1	TRBJ2-1	TGCGCCAGCAGCGTAACCGGGACTATCAAAAGAATCAATGAGCAGTTCTTC	CASSVTGTIKRINEQFF
NA	NA	TRBV3-1	TRBJ2-3	TGTGCCAGCAGCAGGGCAAGGGACACAGATACGCAGTATTTT	CASSRARDTDTQYF
NA	TRBD2	TRBV5-6	TRBJ2-1	TGTGCCAGCAGCTGGGGACTAGCGGGAGGGGTCTACAATGAGCAGTTCTTC	CASSWGLAGGVYNEQFF
NA	NA	TRBV11-2	TRBJ1-1	TGTGCCAGCAGCTTAGTACAGGGAGGTGGGTTGACTGAAGCTTTCTTT	CASSLVQGGGLTEAFF
few	NA	TRBV28	TRBJ2-7	TGTGCCAGCAGTTCCCCCAGTAATGTGGTTGGAGAGTACTTC	CASSSPSNVVGEYF
many	NA	TRBV5-1	TRBJ2-1	TGCGCCAGCAGTCCCGACAGTCTGTGGAATGAGCAGTTCTTC	CASSPDSLWNEQFF
few	NA	TRBV15	TRBJ2-1	TGTGCCACCAGCGGACAACAGGGCAATGAGCAGTTCTTC	CATSGQQGNEQFF
NA	NA	TRBV24-1	TRBJ2-2	TGTGCCACCAGTGTTCACGGCACCGGGGAGCTGTTTTTT	CATSVHGTGELFF
NA	NA	TRBV27	TRBJ1-2	TGTGCCAGCAGTTTAGGTGCAGGGGAAGTCGGTAACTATGGCTACACCTTC	CASSLGAGEVGNYGYTF
NA	TRBD1	TRBV12-3/TRBV12-4	TRBJ1-5	TGTGCCAGCACCTTACAGGGGGCGCCTGGGCCCCAGCATTTT	CASTLQGAPGPQHF
NA	NA	TRBV15	TRBJ2-2	TGTGCCACCAGACTGCAGGGCACCGGGGAGCTGTTTTTT	CATRLQGTGELFF
few	NA	TRBV9	TRBJ2-1	TGTGCCAGCAGCGTAGATCAAGGGCCCTACAATGAGCAGTTCTTC	CASSVDQGPYNEQFF
few	NA	TRBV25-1	TRBJ2-1	TGTGCCAGCAGTGACGGACCAGAGGGGGAGAGTGAGCAGTTCTTC	CASSDGPEGESEQFF
NA	TRBD1	TRBV12-3/TRBV12-4	TRBJ2-3	TGTGCCAGCAGTTTGGGGACAGGGAGCGGTGGTACAGATACGCAGTATTTT	CASSLGTGSGGTDTQYF
NA	TRBD2	TRBV14	TRBJ2-1	TGTGCCAGCAGCCAAGATAGGACTAGCGTGTACAATGAGCAGTTCTTC	CASSQDRTSVYNEQFF
many	NA	TRBV5-5	TRBJ2-3	TGTGCCAGCAGCATTACCGCCGAATATACGCAGTATTTT	CASSITAEYTQYF
few	NA	TRBV11-3	TRBJ2-3	TGTGCCAGCAGCTTCTCACGGGGGTCGGCGCAGTATTTT	CASSFSRGSAQYF
NA	NA	TRBV2	TRBJ2-7	TGTGCCAGCACGTGGAGTAATCTCCCCTACGAGCAGTACTTC	CASTWSNLPYEQYF
NA	NA	TRBV15	TRBJ2-5	TGTGCCACCAGCAGAGCCAAGGGAGAGACCCAGTACTTC	CATSRAKGETQYF
many	NA	TRBV5-1	TRBJ1-5	TGCGCCAGCAGCTTGGCCGGACAGAGCAATCAGCCCCAGCATTTT	CASSLAGQSNQPQHF
few	NA	TRBV29-1	TRBJ2-1	TGCAGCGCCGGCCAGACAGGGAGGGAATTCTTC	CSAGQTGREFF
NA	NA	TRBV12-3/TRBV12-4	TRBJ2-3	TGTGCCAGCAGTTCTCCGGGACTACGCGGGGGCCCAGATACGCAGTATTTT	CASSSPGLRGGPDTQYF
NA	TRBD1	TRBV18	TRBJ2-1	TGTGCCAGCTCACCACCGACAGGGCCCAATGAGCAGTTCTTC	CASSPPTGPNEQFF
few	NA	TRBV21-1	TRBJ2-6	TGTGCCAGCAGCACAAGACAGGGAAGTGGGGCCAACGTCCTGACTTTC	CASSTRQGSGANVLTF